These T cell receptor beta chains were read from a single sample in a study of blood T cells in healthy people across ages. TCRdb re-called the 5' RACE reads through MiXCR, storing one row per CDR3 protein. The sample records about 1.4 million distinct CDR3 sequences, 45% to 70% being singletons. Source material: blood. The receptors here all came from a man between 18 and 29 years old in good health. Each CDR3 is given with its conserved first and last residue. A D gene is named only where the DNA matches it firmly. Where a row states a size, it is once, few, many or the class of an expanded clone; other rows omit it.

V	size	J	length	D	DNA	CDR3
TRBV4-2	few	TRBJ2-5	16	NA	TGTGCCAGCAGCCAAGAATTGGTTTGGGGTGATGAGACCCAGTACTTC	CASSQELVWGDETQYF
TRBV29-1	NA	TRBJ2-2	12	NA	TGCAGCGCCCCGACCCCCGCCGGGGAGCTGTTTTTT	CSAPTPAGELFF
TRBV20-1	NA	TRBJ2-5	12	NA	TGCAGTGCTGCTGACTTGTTAGAGACCCAGTACTTC	CSAADLLETQYF
TRBV12-3/TRBV12-4	few	TRBJ2-3	14	TRBD2	TGTGCCAGCAGTTTTAGCGGGCCCAATGATACGCAGTATTTT	CASSFSGPNDTQYF
TRBV4-2	NA	TRBJ2-7	14	NA	TGTGCCAGCAGCCAAGGGGCAGACTCCTACGAGCAGTACTTC	CASSQGADSYEQYF
TRBV7-9	few	TRBJ2-3	15	NA	TGTGCCAGCAGCCTGACCACTCCTGGCACAGATACGCAGTATTTT	CASSLTTPGTDTQYF
TRBV3-1	NA	TRBJ1-2	16	NA	TGTGCTAGCAGCCAAGAATACGGGGCGGTCTCCTATGGCTACACCTTC	CASSQEYGAVSYGYTF
TRBV6-6	NA	TRBJ2-7	13	TRBD2	TGTGCCACAACCCCGGGGAGGGCCTACGAGCAGTACTTC	CATTPGRAYEQYF
TRBV3-1	NA	TRBJ2-5	15	TRBD1	TGTGCCAGCAGCCAAGTGGACAGGTTTCAAGAGACCCAGTACTTC	CASSQVDRFQETQYF
TRBV10-3	NA	TRBJ2-1	13	NA	TGTGCCATTAGAGGAGGGGGTGAGGGTGAGCAGTTCTTT	CAIRGGGEGEQFF
TRBV20-1	few	TRBJ2-3	14	NA	TGCAGTGCTAGAGATATACGGGTCTCAGATACGCAGTATTTT	CSARDIRVSDTQYF
TRBV9	NA	TRBJ2-7	14	NA	TGTGCCAGCAGCGTTGGGGACTTTTCCTACGAGCAGTACTTC	CASSVGDFSYEQYF
TRBV5-1	few	TRBJ2-7	18	NA	TGCGCCAGCAGCTTGGCTCTTGGGCTAGCCGCCGCACCCTACGAGCAGTACTTC	CASSLALGLAAAPYEQYF
TRBV14	NA	TRBJ2-5	12	NA	TGTGCCAGCAGCCAAGGCGGCGTTCAGCAGTACTTC	CASSQGGVQQYF
TRBV27	NA	TRBJ1-5	15	TRBD1	TGTGCCAGCAATGACAGGGGTTATAGCAATCAGCCCCAGCATTTT	CASNDRGYSNQPQHF
TRBV2	NA	TRBJ2-1	18	TRBD2	TGTGCCAGCAGTGAAGGACATACTAGCGGGGGGTCTTGGGATGAGCAGTTCTTC	CASSEGHTSGGSWDEQFF
TRBV2	NA	TRBJ2-5	13	NA	TGTGCCAGCGGGGTGTCAGGGACGGAGACCCAGTACTTC	CASGVSGTETQYF
TRBV27	NA	TRBJ2-1	17	NA	TGTGCCAGCAGTTTATCCGGGTTCCCGAGCTCCTACAATGAGCAGTTCTTC	CASSLSGFPSSYNEQFF
TRBV28	NA	TRBJ2-3	14	NA	TGTGCCAGCAGTCCCCGGATTGGGGCTAACACGCAGTATTTT	CASSPRIGANTQYF
TRBV29-1	NA	TRBJ2-1	14	NA	TGCAGCGTTGAAGAACGAGACCTAAAGCATGAGCAGTTCTTC	CSVEERDLKHEQFF
TRBV7-9	NA	TRBJ2-5	16	TRBD2	TGTGCCAGCAGCGACCAGCTACTAGCGGACTACGAGACCCAGTACTTC	CASSDQLLADYETQYF
TRBV20-1	NA	TRBJ2-1	16	TRBD2	TGCAGTGCCCCACCTATTGGGAGGGCCACTACGGATGAGCAGTTCTTC	CSAPPIGRATTDEQFF
TRBV7-2	NA	TRBJ2-3	14	NA	TGTGCCAGCAGCTTAGCGGGTTGGGGAGATACGCAGTATTTT	CASSLAGWGDTQYF
TRBV4-1	NA	TRBJ2-5	14	NA	TGCGCCAGCAGCCAGATTGCGGTGGGCGAGACCCAGTCCTTC	CASSQIAVGETQSF
TRBV29-1	few	TRBJ2-1	12	NA	TGCAGCGTTGAACGCCATTACAATGAGCAGTTCTTC	CSVERHYNEQFF
TRBV4-2	NA	TRBJ2-3	17	TRBD2	TGTGCCGGCAGCCAAGATGGCGGGACTAGCGGGTCAGATACGCAGTATTTT	CAGSQDGGTSGSDTQYF
TRBV12-3/TRBV12-4	NA	TRBJ1-3	14	NA	TGTGCCAGCAGTTTTAACCGGGAGAAAAACACCATATATTTT	CASSFNREKNTIYF
TRBV11-2	NA	TRBJ2-1	21	TRBD2	TGTGCCAGCAGCTTAGATCCCCCTGGGACTAGCGGGAGGGCCGGATACAATGAGCAGTTCTTC	CASSLDPPGTSGRAGYNEQFF
TRBV28	NA	TRBJ2-7	15	NA	TGTGCCAGCAGTTTCCAGGGGGGTTTGGACTACGAGCAGTACTTC	CASSFQGGLDYEQYF